These T cell receptor beta chains were read from a single sample in a study of beta chain features in type 1 diabetes. The protocol was immunoSEQ multiplex PCR, while the TCRdb copy is restricted to in-frame clones and leaves out a portion. The sample holds about 47,000 clones; roughly 47% are singletons and the top ten take roughly 0.13%. Sequenced: stem cell memory CD4+ T cells from blood. The receptors here all came from a man aged 25-40 years with type 1 diabetes. Each CDR3 is given with its conserved first and last residue. D genes are given only for firm matches. Clone size appears in some rows only: once, few, many, or a class for an expanded clone.

J gene	V gene	D gene	clone size	CDR3 DNA	CDR3 protein
TRBJ2-7	TRBV2	TRBD2	NA	TGTGCCAGCAGTCTGGGACTAGCGGTCTACGAGCAGTACTTC	CASSLGLAVYEQYF
TRBJ2-3	TRBV11-2	NA	NA	TGTGCCAGCAGCTTAGAGGCGGTCACAGATACGCAGTATTTT	CASSLEAVTDTQYF
TRBJ2-1	TRBV5-1	TRBD2	NA	TGCGCCAGCAGCTTGGGAGGGACTAGCGGGAGCAATGAGCAGTTCTTC	CASSLGGTSGSNEQFF
TRBJ1-1	TRBV5-1	NA	few	TGCGCCAGCAGCCTTCCCCCCGGGGGGACGAACACTGAAGCTTTCTTT	CASSLPPGGTNTEAFF
TRBJ1-5	TRBV2	NA	few	TGTGCCAGCAGGGGCCGAATTCGGAGCAATCAGCCCCAGCATTTT	CASRGRIRSNQPQHF
TRBJ2-7	TRBV7-6	TRBD2	once	TGTGCCAGCAGCCGGGGACTAGCGGGAGGAATGAGCTCCTACGAGCAGTACTTC	CASSRGLAGGMSSYEQYF
TRBJ2-7	TRBV7-2	NA	NA	TGTGCCAGCAGCTTAGCGGGAGTCGTAAAGCAGTACTTC	CASSLAGVVKQYF
TRBJ2-1	TRBV11-3	TRBD2	few	TGTGCCAGCAGCTATAGCGGGGTCGACAATGAGCAGTTCTTC	CASSYSGVDNEQFF
TRBJ2-1	TRBV5-1	TRBD2	NA	TGCGCCAGCAGCCTGGGGCAGGGACTAGCGGGACGGGAGCAGTTCTTC	CASSLGQGLAGREQFF
TRBJ2-5	TRBV18	NA	once	TGTGCCAGCTCACCTGGACTACAAGAGACCCAGTACTTC	CASSPGLQETQYF
TRBJ2-4	TRBV9	TRBD1	few	TGTGCCAGCAGCGACCACGGACAGGGGGCGGCCAAAAACATTCAGTACTTC	CASSDHGQGAAKNIQYF
TRBJ1-5	TRBV7-2	NA	NA	TGTGCCAGCAGCTCTTTGGGGGGGGGCCTCAATCAGCCCCAGCATTTT	CASSSLGGGLNQPQHF
TRBJ2-7	TRBV28	NA	few	TGTGCCAGCAGTATCCCGGGTTTACTCTACGAGCAGTACTTC	CASSIPGLLYEQYF
TRBJ1-5	TRBV6-6	TRBD1	few	TGTGCCAGCAGTCCGGGACAGGGCCTCTATCAGCCCCAGCATTTT	CASSPGQGLYQPQHF
TRBJ2-5	TRBV7-2	TRBD1	few	TGTGCCAGCAGCCAGGGGGTCCAAGAGACCCAGTACTTC	CASSQGVQETQYF
TRBJ1-4	TRBV7-4	TRBD1	NA	TGTGCCAGCAGCTTGGGGACAGGGGATGAAAAACTGTTTTTT	CASSLGTGDEKLFF
TRBJ2-7	TRBV5-1	TRBD2	NA	TGCGCCAGCAGCTTCCTACCCCCTGGGGTAGCGGGAGGTTACGAGCAGTACTTC	CASSFLPPGVAGGYEQYF
TRBJ2-3	TRBV5-6	TRBD1	NA	TGTGCCAGCAGGGGACAGGGCACAGATACGCAGTATTTT	CASRGQGTDTQYF
TRBJ2-3	TRBV28	NA	NA	TGTGCCAGCACCCCCCGGGCAGATACGCAGTATTTT	CASTPRADTQYF
TRBJ2-5	TRBV19	TRBD1	NA	TGTGCCAGTAGTATTATGGGACAGGGGACGACCCAGTACTTC	CASSIMGQGTTQYF
TRBJ1-1	TRBV28	TRBD1	NA	TGTGCCAGCCTCCGGGACAGGGGGTACACTGAAGCTTTCTTT	CASLRDRGYTEAFF
TRBJ2-7	TRBV28	TRBD1	NA	TGTGCCAGCATTAGGACAGGGGTATTGGACGAGCAGTACTTC	CASIRTGVLDEQYF
TRBJ2-3	TRBV2	NA	NA	TGTGCCAGCAGTGCGCTAGCGTTCACAGATACGCAGTATTTT	CASSALAFTDTQYF
TRBJ1-3	TRBV27	NA	once	TGTGCCAGCAGGCCCTTGAGGTCCGGAGACTCTGGAAACACCATATATTTT	CASRPLRSGDSGNTIYF
TRBJ2-6	TRBV18	TRBD1	NA	TGTGCCAGCTCACCTCTGGGACAGAGCTCTGGGGCCAACGTCCTGACTTTC	CASSPLGQSSGANVLTF
TRBJ2-7	TRBV18	TRBD2	few	TGTGCCAGCTCACCACCGCGGGGGTACGAGCAGTACTTC	CASSPPRGYEQYF
TRBJ1-1	TRBV10-3	NA	few	TGTGCCATCAGTGAGTCGTTAGCGATAGAAGCTTTCTTT	CAISESLAIEAFF
TRBJ2-1	TRBV5-1	NA	few	TGCGCCAGCACCAATTACAATGAGCAGTTCTTC	CASTNYNEQFF
TRBJ1-2	TRBV6-5	TRBD1	NA	TGTGCCAGCAGTTACCAGGGGGCAGGGGGCTACACCTTC	CASSYQGAGGYTF
TRBJ2-7	TRBV11-1	NA	few	TGTGCCAGCAGCCCGAGGGACTCTTCTTACGAGCAGTACTTC	CASSPRDSSYEQYF
TRBJ2-7	TRBV5-1	NA	NA	TGCGCCAGCAGCTTGCGAGGCTCCGAGCAGTACTTC	CASSLRGSEQYF
TRBJ2-7	TRBV7-2	NA	NA	TGTGCCAGCAGCTTATTCGTTTTATACGAGCAGTACTTC	CASSLFVLYEQYF
TRBJ1-5	TRBV19	NA	NA	TGTGCCAGTAGTATTCAGGGTGGGCAGCCCCAGCATTTT	CASSIQGGQPQHF
TRBJ2-1	TRBV29-1	NA	few	TGCAGCGTTTACCAAAAGAGCTCCTACAATGAGCAGTTCTTC	CSVYQKSSYNEQFF
TRBJ1-2	TRBV7-2	TRBD1	NA	TGTGCCAGCAGCGTAGCCGGGACAGTTAACTATGGCTACACCTTC	CASSVAGTVNYGYTF
TRBJ2-2	TRBV10-3	TRBD1	NA	TGTGCCACCCCGGGACAGAGAGCCGGGGAGCTGTTTTTT	CATPGQRAGELFF
TRBJ1-1	TRBV29-1	TRBD1	few	TGCAGCGTTTTTACCCAGGGGGGTGTCGGCACTGAAGCTTTCTTT	CSVFTQGGVGTEAFF
TRBJ2-1	TRBV12-5	NA	once	TGTGCTAGTGGTTTGGTCCTGGACAGCCAACCTCCTAATGAGCAGTTCTTC	CASGLVLDSQPPNEQFF
TRBJ2-2	TRBV5-8	NA	NA	TGTGCCAGCAGCTTGGTCCGCGGGATACCCGGGGAGCTGTTTTTT	CASSLVRGIPGELFF
TRBJ2-5	TRBV7-9	TRBD1	NA	TGTGCCAGCAGCTACAGGGGGGCCAGATCAGAGACCCAGTACTTC	CASSYRGARSETQYF
TRBJ1-5	TRBV6-1	NA	NA	TGTGCCAGCAGTGAACGGGGTAGGGGGAATCAGCCCCAGCATTTT	CASSERGRGNQPQHF
TRBJ1-2	TRBV7-8	TRBD1	few	TGTGCCAGCAGCCGGACCGGGACAGGGAAGAGCTATGGCTACACCTTC	CASSRTGTGKSYGYTF
TRBJ2-7	TRBV9	TRBD2	NA	TGTGCCAGCAGCGCCGGGACTAGAACTTCCTTGTACGAGCAGTACTTC	CASSAGTRTSLYEQYF
TRBJ2-3	TRBV5-1	TRBD2	NA	TGCGCCAGCAGCTTGGACGTGGGAGGGTTCACAGATACGCAGTATTTT	CASSLDVGGFTDTQYF
TRBJ2-7	TRBV6-5	NA	NA	TGTGCCAGCAGTTCTCTCGGGACAAACTACGAGCAGTACTTC	CASSSLGTNYEQYF